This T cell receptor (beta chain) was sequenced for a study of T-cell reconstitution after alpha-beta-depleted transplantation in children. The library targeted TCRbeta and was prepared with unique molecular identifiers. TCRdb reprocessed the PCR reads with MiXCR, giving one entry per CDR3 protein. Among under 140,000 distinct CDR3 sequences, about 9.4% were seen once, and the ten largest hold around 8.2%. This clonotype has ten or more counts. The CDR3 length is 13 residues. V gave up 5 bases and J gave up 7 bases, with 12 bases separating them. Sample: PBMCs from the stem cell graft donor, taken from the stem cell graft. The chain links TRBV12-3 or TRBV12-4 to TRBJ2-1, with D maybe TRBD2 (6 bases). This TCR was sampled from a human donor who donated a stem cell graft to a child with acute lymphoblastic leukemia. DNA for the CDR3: TGTGCCAGCAGTCAACTCGGAGGGAATGAGCAGTTCTTC. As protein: CASSQLGGNEQFF.